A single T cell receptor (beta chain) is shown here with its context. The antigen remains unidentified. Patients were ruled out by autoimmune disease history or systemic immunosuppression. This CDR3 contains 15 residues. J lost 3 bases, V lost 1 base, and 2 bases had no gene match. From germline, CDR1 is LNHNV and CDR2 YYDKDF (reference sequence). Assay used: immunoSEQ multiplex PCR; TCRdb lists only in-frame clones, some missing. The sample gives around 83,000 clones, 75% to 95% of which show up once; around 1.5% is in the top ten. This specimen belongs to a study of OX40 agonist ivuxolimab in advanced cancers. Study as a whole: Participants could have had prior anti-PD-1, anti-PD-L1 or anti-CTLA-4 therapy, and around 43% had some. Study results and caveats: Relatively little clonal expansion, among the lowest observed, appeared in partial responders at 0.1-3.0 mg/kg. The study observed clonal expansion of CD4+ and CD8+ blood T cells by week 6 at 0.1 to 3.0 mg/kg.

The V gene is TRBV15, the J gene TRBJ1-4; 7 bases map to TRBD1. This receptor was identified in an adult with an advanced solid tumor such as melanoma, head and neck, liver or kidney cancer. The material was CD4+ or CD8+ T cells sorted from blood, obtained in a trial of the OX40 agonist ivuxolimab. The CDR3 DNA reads TGTGCCACCAGCAGAGGAACAGGGGCTAATGAAAAACTGTTTTTT. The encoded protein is CATSRGTGANEKLFF.